This T cell receptor beta chain was sequenced during a study of shared clonotypes between healthy human individuals. Overall study: Every donor yielded three CD4 naive, three CD4 memory, two CD8 naive and one CD8 memory plate.

Only Caucasian adults living in Nashville, Tennessee made up the donor group. V gave up 6 bases and J gave up 7 bases; unmatched junction bases: 6. Germline lookup yields CDR1 SQVTM and CDR2 ANQGSEA. This CDR3 is 13 amino acids long. Each sorted subset replicate got 200 ng genomic DNA, 30,000 or so genomes. The assay was immunoSEQ multiplex PCR, and TCRdb's table has in-frame clones only and misses some. The data contain some 2,100,000 clones, under 97% of them seen just once; the ten biggest clones take up 0.13%. The gene calls are TRBV29-1 and TRBJ2-1; 10 bases are shared with TRBD1. Sequences were obtained from naive CD4+ T cells sorted from blood. Subset described: CD45RA+ positively selected. The sequence derives from a man between 18 and 35 years old in good health. The CDR3 DNA reads as TGCAGCGTGACAGGGGGCCTTGGGAATGAGCAGTTCTTC. Translation: CSVTGGLGNEQFF.